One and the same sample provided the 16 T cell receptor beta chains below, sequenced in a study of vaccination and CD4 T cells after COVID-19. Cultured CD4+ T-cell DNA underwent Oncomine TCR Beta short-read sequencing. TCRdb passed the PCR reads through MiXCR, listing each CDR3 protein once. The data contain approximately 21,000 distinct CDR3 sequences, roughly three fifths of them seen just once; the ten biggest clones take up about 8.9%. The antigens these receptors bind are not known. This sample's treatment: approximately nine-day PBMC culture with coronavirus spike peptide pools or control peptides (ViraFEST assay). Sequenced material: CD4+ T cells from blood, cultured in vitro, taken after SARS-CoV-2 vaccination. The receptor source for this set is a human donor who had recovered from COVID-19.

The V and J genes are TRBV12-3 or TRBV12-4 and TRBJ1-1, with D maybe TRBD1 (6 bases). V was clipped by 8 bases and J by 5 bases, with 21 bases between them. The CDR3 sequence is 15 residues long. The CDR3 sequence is CASGRTGAPRTEAFF. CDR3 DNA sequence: TGTGCCAGCGGGCGAACGGGGGCGCCGAGGACTGAAGCTTTCTTT.

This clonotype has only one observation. The CDR3, as DNA: TGTGCCAGCAGTCGATGGGACTTCCAAAACACTGAAGCTTTCTTT. This sequence encodes CASSRWDFQNTEAFF. The genes are TRBV28 and TRBJ1-1; D might be TRBD1 (5 bases). V lost 5 bases, J lost 2 bases, and 15 bases lay in between. Per germline, CDR1 MDHEN and CDR2 SYDVKM. The CDR3 length is 15 residues. Full variable domain (rest looked up from reference TRBV28 and TRBJ1-1): DVKVTQSSRYLVKRTGEKVFLECVQDMDHENMFWYRQDPGLGLRLIYFSYDVKMKEKGDIPEGYSVSREKKERFSLILESASTNQTSMYLCASSRWDFQNTEAFFGQGTRLTVV.

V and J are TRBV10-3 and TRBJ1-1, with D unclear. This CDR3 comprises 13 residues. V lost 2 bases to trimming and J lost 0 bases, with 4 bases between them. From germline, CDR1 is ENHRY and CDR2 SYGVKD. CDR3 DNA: TGTGCCATCAGTGAGACTATGAACACTGAAGCTTTCTTT. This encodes CAISETMNTEAFF.

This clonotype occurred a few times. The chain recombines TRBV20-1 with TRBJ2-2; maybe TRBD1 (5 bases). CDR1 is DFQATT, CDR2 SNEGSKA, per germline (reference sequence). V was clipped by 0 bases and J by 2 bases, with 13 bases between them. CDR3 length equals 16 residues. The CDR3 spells CSARDTGQGNTGELFF. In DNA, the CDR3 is TGCAGTGCTAGAGATACCGGCCAGGGCAACACCGGGGAGCTGTTTTTT.

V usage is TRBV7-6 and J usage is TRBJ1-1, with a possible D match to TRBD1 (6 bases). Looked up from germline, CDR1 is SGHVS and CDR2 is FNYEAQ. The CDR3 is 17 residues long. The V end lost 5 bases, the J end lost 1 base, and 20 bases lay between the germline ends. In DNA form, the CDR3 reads TGTGCCAGCAGCCCTTTAGGGGGGAAGGGGTCGAACACTGAAGCTTTCTTT. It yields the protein CASSPLGGKGSNTEAFF. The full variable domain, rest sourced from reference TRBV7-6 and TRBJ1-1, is GAGVSQSPRYKVTKRGQDVALRCDPISGHVSLYWYRQALGQGPEFLTYFNYEAQQDKSGLPNDRFSAERPEGSISTLTIQRTEQRDSAMYRCASSPLGGKGSNTEAFFGQGTRLTVV.

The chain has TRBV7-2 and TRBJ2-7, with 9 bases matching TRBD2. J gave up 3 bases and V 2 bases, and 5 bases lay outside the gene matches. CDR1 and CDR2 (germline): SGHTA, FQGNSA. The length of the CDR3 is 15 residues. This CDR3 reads CASSLFAGGDYEQYF. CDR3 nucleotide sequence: TGTGCCAGCAGCTTATTTGCGGGAGGGGACTACGAGCAGTACTTC.

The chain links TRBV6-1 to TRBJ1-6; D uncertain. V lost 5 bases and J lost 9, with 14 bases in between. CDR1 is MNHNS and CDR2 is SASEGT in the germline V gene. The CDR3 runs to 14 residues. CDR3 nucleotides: TGTGCCAGCAGTCCGACCCATTTTGGTTCACCCCTCCACTTT. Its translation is CASSPTHFGSPLHF.

The CDR3 here is CASSIAGTYEQYF. The DNA for the CDR3 is TGTGCCAGCAGTATAGCGGGAACCTACGAGCAGTACTTC. The rearrangement links TRBV28 to TRBJ2-7, with 8 bases matching TRBD2. This CDR3 has 13 residues. Germline V gives CDR1 MDHEN, CDR2 SYDVKM. Losses at the gene ends were 5 bases for V and 2 bases for J; bases not matched to a gene: 2.

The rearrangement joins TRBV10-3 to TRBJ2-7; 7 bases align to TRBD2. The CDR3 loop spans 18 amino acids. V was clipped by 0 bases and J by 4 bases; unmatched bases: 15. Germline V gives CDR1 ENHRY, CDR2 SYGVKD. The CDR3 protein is CAISESFLTGGERYEQYF. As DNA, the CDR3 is TGTGCCATCAGTGAGTCGTTCCTAACGGGGGGAGAACGGTACGAGCAGTACTTC.

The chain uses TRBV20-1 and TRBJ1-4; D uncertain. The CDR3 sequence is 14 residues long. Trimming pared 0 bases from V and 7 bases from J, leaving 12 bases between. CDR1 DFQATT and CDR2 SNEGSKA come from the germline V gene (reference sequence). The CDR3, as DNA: TGCAGTGCTAGAGATCAAGGGCTGAGTGAAAAACTGTTTTTT. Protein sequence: CSARDQGLSEKLFF.

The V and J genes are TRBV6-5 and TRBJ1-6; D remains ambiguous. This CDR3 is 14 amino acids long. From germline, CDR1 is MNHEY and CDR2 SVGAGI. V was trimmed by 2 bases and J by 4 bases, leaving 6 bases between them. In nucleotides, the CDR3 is TGTGCCAGCAGTTACGTGGGTTATAATTCACCCCTCCACTTT. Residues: CASSYVGYNSPLHF.

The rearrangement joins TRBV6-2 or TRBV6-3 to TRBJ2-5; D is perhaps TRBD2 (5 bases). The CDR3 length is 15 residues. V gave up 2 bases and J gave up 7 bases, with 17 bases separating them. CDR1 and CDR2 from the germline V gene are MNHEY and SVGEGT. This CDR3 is CASSYSTDLATTQYF. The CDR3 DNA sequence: TGTGCCAGCAGTTACAGTACGGATTTAGCGACGACCCAGTACTTC.

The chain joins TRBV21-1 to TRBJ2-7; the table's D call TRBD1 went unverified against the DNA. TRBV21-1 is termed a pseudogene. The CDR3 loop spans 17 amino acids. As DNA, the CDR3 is TGTGCCAGCAGCCAACAAAGGGTCAGGGGACCTCTTTGGGAGCAGTACTTC. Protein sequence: CASSQQRVRGPLWEQYF.

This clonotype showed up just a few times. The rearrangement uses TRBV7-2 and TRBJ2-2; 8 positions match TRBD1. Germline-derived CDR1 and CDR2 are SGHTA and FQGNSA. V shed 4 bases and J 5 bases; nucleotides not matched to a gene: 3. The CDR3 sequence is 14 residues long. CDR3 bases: TGTGCCAGCAGCTGGACAGGGAGGACCGGGGAGCTGTTTTTT. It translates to CASSWTGRTGELFF.

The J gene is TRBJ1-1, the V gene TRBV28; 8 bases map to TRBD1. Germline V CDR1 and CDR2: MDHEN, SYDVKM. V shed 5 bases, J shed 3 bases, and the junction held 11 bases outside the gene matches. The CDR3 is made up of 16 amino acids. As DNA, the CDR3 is TGTGCCAGCAGTCAATCCGGACAGGGTCGAGACACTGAAGCTTTCTTT. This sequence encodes CASSQSGQGRDTEAFF.

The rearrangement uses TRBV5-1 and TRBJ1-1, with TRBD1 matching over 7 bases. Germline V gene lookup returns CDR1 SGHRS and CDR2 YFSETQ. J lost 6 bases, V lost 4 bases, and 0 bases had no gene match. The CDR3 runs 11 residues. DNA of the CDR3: TGCGCCAGCAGCGGGACAGCTGAAGCTTTCTTT. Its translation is CASSGTAEAFF.